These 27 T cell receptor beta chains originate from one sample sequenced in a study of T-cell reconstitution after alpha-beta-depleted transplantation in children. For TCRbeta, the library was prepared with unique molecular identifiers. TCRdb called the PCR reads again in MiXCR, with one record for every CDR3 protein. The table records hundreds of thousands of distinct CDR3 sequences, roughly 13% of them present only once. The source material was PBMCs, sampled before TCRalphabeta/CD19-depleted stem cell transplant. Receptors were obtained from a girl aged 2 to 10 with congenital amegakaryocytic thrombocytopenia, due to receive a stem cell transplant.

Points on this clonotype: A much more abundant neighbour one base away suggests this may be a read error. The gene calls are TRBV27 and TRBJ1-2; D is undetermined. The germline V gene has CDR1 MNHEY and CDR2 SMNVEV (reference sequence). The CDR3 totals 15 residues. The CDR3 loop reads CASSLGMGGNYGDTF. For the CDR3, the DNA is TGTGCCAGCAGTCTCGGCATGGGCGGGAACTATGGCGACACCTTC.

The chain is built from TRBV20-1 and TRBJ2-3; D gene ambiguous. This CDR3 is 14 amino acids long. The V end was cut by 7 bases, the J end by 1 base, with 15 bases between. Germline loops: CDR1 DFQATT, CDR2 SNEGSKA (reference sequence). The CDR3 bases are TGCAGTGTCCAGAGCTCCGATCGCACAGATACGCAGTATTTT. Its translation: CSVQSSDRTDTQYF.

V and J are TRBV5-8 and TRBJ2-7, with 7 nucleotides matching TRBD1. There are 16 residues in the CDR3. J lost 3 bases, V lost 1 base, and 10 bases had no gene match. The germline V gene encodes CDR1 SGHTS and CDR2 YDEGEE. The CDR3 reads CASSLWATGKDYEQYF. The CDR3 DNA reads TGTGCCAGCAGCTTGTGGGCGACAGGGAAGGACTACGAGCAGTACTTC. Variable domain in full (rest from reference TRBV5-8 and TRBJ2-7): EAGVTQSPTHLIKTRGQQATLRCSPISGHTSVYWYQQALGLGLQFLLWYDEGEERNRGNFPPRFSGRQFPNYSSELNVNALELEDSALYLCASSLWATGKDYEQYFGPGTRLTVT.

The CDR3: CASSLVRLAGPGVHDEQFF. CDR3 nucleotides: TGCGCCAGCAGCTTGGTTAGACTAGCCGGCCCGGGGGTACACGATGAGCAGTTCTTC. The chain is built from TRBV5-1 and TRBJ2-1, with 7 bases aligning to TRBD2. This CDR3 is 19 amino acids long. CDR1 is SGHRS, CDR2 YFSETQ, per germline. The trim removed 0 bases at V and 8 bases at J, leaving 20 bases unmatched.

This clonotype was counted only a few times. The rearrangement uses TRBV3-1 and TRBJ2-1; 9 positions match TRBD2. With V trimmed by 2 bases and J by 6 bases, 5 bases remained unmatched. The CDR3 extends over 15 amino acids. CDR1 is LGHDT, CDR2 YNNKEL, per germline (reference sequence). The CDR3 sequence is CASSQTLAGPNEQFF. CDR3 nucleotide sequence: TGTGCCAGCAGCCAAACACTAGCGGGCCCCAATGAGCAGTTCTTC.

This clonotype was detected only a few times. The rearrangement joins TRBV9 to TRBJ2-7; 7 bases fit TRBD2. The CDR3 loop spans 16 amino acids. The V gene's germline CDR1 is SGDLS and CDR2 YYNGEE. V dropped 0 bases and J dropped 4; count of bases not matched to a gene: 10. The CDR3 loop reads CASSVGSRGGSYEQYF. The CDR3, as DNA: TGTGCCAGCAGCGTAGGATCTCGCGGGGGATCGTACGAGCAGTACTTC. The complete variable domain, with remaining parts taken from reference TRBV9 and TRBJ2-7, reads DSGVTQTPKHLITATGQRVTLRCSPRSGDLSVYWYQQSLDQGLQFLIQYYNGEERAKGNILERFSAQQFPDLHSELNLSSLELGDSALYFCASSVGSRGGSYEQYFGPGTRLTVT.

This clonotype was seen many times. The CDR3 DNA sequence: TGTGCCAGCAGGCACCCGGGACAGAAAAACATTCAGTACTTC. Residues: CASRHPGQKNIQYF. The chain links TRBV6-1 to TRBJ2-4, with 7 positions matching TRBD1. This CDR3 region has 14 residues. The V gene end was trimmed by 6 bases and the J gene end by 4 bases; junction bases not matched to a gene: 6. Germline V gene lookup returns CDR1 MNHNS and CDR2 SASEGT.

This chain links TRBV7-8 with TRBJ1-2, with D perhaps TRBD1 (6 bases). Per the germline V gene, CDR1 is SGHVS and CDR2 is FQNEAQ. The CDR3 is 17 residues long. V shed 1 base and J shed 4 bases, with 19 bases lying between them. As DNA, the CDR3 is TGTGCCAGCAGCTTAGTCGGTCAGGGGAAGAGTGCCTATGGCTACACCTTC. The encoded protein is CASSLVGQGKSAYGYTF.

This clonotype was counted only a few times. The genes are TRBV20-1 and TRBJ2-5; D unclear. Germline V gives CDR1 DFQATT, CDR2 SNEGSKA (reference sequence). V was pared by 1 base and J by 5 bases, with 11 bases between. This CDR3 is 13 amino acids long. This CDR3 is CSARAQSVETQYF. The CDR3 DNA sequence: TGCAGTGCTAGAGCCCAATCGGTGGAGACCCAGTACTTC.

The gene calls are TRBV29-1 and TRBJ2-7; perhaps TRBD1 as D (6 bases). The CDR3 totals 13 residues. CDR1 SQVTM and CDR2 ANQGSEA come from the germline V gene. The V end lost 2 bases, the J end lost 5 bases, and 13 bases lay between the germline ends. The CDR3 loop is CSVEIGGEDEQYF. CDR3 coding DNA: TGCAGCGTTGAAATTGGGGGCGAGGACGAGCAGTACTTC.

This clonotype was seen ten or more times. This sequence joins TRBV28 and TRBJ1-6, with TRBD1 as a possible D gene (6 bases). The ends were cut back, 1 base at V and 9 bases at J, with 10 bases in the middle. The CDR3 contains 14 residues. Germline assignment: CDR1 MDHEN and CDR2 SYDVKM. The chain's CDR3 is CASSLFQGSSPLHF. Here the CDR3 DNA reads TGTGCCAGCAGTTTATTCCAGGGGAGTTCACCCCTCCACTTT.

CDR3: CASGSSSGRGGEQFF. The CDR3 coding sequence is TGCGCCAGCGGCTCCTCTAGCGGGAGGGGGGGTGAGCAGTTCTTC. The gene calls are TRBV5-1 and TRBJ2-1; TRBD2 agrees at 12 bases. V shed 7 bases and J 9 bases; nucleotides not matched to a gene: 11. CDR1 and CDR2 (germline): SGHRS, YFSETQ. The CDR3 is made up of 15 amino acids. Combining the CDR3 with reference TRBV5-1 and TRBJ2-1 gives the whole variable domain KAGVTQTPRYLIKTRGQQVTLSCSPISGHRSVSWYQQTPGQGLQFLFEYFSETQRNKGNFPGRFSGRQFSNSRSEMNVSTLELGDSALYLCASGSSSGRGGEQFFGPGTRLTVL.

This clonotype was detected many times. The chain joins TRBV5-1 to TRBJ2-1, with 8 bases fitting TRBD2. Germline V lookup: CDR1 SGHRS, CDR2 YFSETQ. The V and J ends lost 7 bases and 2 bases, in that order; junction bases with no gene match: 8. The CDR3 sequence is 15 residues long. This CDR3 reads CASRTGGLTYNEQFF. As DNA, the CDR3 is TGCGCCAGCCGGACGGGGGGGCTTACCTACAATGAGCAGTTCTTC.

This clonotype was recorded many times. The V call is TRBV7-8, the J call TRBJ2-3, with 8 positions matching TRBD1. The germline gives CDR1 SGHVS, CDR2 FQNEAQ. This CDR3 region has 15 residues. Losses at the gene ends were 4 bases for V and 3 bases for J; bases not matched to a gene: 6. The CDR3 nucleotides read TGTGCCAGCAGCTCGCCCGGGACAGGTACAGATACGCAGTATTTT. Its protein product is CASSSPGTGTDTQYF.

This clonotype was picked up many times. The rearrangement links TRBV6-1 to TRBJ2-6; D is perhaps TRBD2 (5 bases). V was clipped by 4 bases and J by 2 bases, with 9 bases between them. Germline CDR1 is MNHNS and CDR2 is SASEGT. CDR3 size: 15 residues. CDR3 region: CASSVFGAGANVLTF. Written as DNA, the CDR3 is TGTGCCAGCAGTGTTTTCGGGGCTGGGGCCAACGTCCTGACTTTC.

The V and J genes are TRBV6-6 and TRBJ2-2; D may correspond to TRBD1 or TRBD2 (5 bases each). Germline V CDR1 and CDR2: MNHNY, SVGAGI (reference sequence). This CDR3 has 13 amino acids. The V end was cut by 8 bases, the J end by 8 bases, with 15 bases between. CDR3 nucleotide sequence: TGTGCCAGCCCCGTTGGGGGATTTGGGGAGCTGTTTTTT. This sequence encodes CASPVGGFGELFF.

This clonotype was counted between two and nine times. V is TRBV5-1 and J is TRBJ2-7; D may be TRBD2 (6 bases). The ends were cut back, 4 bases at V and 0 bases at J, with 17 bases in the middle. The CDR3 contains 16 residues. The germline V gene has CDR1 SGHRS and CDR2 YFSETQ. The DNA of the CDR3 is TGCGCCAGCAGCCCAAGGCCCCGGGGGAACTCCTACGAGCAGTACTTC. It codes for CASSPRPRGNSYEQYF. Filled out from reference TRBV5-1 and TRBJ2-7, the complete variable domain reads KAGVTQTPRYLIKTRGQQVTLSCSPISGHRSVSWYQQTPGQGLQFLFEYFSETQRNKGNFPGRFSGRQFSNSRSEMNVSTLELGDSALYLCASSPRPRGNSYEQYFGPGTRLTVT.

For the CDR3, the DNA is TGCGCCAGCAGGAGGGTAGAGACAGATACGCAGTATTTT. Translating gives CASRRVETDTQYF. This chain joins TRBV4-1 and TRBJ2-3; D is perhaps TRBD2 (5 bases). The CDR3 has 13 residues. The V gene lost 6 bases and the J gene lost 3 bases, with 10 bases spanning the gap. Looked up from germline, CDR1 is MGHRA and CDR2 is YSYEKL.

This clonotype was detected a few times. The CDR3: CASSADSIYYGYTF. The CDR3 coding sequence is TGTGCCAGCAGCGCGGACAGTATCTATTACGGCTACACCTTC. The chain joins TRBV11-2 to TRBJ1-2; tentative D call: TRBD1 (6 bases). The CDR3 sequence is 14 residues long. Per the germline V gene, CDR1 is SGHAT and CDR2 is FQNNGV. Between the trimmed V and J ends, which lost 5 bases and 8 bases, there was a span of 18 bases.

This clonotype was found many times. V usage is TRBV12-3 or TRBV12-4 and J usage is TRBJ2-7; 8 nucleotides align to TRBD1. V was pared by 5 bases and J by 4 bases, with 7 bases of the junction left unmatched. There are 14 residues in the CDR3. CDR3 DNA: TGTGCCAGCAGTGGCCGGGACAGGTTGTACGAGCAGTACTTC. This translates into CASSGRDRLYEQYF.

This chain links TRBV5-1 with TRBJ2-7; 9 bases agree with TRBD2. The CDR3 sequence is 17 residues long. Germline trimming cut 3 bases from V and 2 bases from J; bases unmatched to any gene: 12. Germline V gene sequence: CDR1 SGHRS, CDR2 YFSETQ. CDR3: CASSWRHASGTTYEQYF. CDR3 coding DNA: TGCGCCAGCAGCTGGAGACACGCTAGCGGGACCACCTACGAGCAGTACTTC.

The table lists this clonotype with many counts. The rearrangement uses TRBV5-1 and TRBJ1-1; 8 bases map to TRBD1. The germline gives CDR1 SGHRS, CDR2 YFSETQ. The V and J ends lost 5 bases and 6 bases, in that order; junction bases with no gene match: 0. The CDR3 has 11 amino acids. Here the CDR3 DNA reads TGCGCCAGCAGGGGACAGGCTGAAGCTTTCTTT. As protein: CASRGQAEAFF.

The CDR3 coding sequence is TGCAGTGCTCGGGTGCTGGTTAGCGGGAGTAGGGACACCGGGGAGCTGTTTTTT. This gives the protein CSARVLVSGSRDTGELFF. This chain connects TRBV20-1 to TRBJ2-2; 9 bases map to TRBD2. The V gene's germline CDR1 is DFQATT and CDR2 SNEGSKA (reference sequence). CDR3 length equals 18 residues. V shed 5 bases, J shed 3 bases, and the junction held 16 bases outside the gene matches.

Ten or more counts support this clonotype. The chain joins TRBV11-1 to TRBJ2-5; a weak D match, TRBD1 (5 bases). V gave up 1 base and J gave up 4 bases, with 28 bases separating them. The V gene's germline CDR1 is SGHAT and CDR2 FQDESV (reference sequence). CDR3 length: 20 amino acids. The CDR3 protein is CASSLVPTGRISTTLETQYF. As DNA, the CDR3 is TGTGCCAGCAGCTTAGTCCCCACAGGTCGAATCTCTACAACGTTAGAGACCCAGTACTTC.

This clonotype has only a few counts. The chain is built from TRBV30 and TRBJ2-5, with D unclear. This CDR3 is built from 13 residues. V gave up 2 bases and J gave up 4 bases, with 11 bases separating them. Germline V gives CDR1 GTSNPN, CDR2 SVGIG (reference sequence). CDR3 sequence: CAWSPSSAETQYF. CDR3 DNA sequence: TGTGCCTGGAGTCCCAGTTCCGCAGAGACCCAGTACTTC.

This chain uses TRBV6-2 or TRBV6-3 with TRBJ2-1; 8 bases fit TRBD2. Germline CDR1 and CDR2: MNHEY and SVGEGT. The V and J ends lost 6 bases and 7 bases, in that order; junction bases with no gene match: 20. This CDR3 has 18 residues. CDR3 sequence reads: CASSMRFSGANVVNEQFF. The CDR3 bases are TGTGCCAGCAGCATGCGATTTAGCGGGGCAAACGTCGTGAATGAGCAGTTCTTC.

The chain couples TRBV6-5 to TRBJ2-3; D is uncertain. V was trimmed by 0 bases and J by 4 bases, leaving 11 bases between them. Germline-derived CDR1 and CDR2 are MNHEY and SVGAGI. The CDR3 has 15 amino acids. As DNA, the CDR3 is TGTGCCAGCAGTTACTCCCCTAGAGGCCCAGATACGCAGTATTTT. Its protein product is CASSYSPRGPDTQYF.